Below are 26 T cell receptor beta chains sequenced from a single sample in a study of shared clonotypes between healthy human individuals. Measured with immunoSEQ multiplex PCR; TCRdb has only the in-frame clones, and not every one. Among about 650,000 clones, roughly 95% were seen once, and the ten largest hold roughly 0.1%. As defined, naive CD8 cells were CD45RO-negative and positively selected for CCR7, with terminally differentiated effector memory CD45RA+ cells excluded. The specimen sequenced was naive CD8+ T cells sorted from blood. The receptors come from a woman aged 30 to 39 in good health.

V gene TRBV11-2 combines with J gene TRBJ2-7; D may match TRBD1 or TRBD2 (7 bases each). Germline CDR1 and CDR2: SGHAT and FQNNGV. The CDR3 sequence is 14 residues long. V dropped 4 bases and J dropped 3 bases, with 13 bases sitting between them. Written as DNA, the CDR3 is TGTGCCAGCAGCTCAGGGGGAGGGGGCTACGAGCAGTACTTC. It encodes CASSSGGGGYEQYF.

V gene TRBV2 combines with J gene TRBJ2-1; 9 positions match TRBD2. This CDR3 region has 15 residues. V lost 0 bases to trimming and J lost 9 bases; unmatched junction nucleotides: 6. Germline-derived CDR1 and CDR2 are SNHLY and FYNNEI. The CDR3 sequence: CASSEAVAGVGEQFF. CDR3 nucleotide sequence: TGTGCCAGCAGTGAAGCAGTAGCGGGAGTGGGTGAGCAGTTCTTC.

The chain has TRBV28 and TRBJ2-3; 10 nucleotides match TRBD1. The CDR3 runs 16 residues. Germline loops: CDR1 MDHEN, CDR2 SYDVKM. After removal of 3 bases from V and 5 bases from J, the junction contained 8 bases not matched to a gene. The CDR3 here is CASSLDPGQGVDTQYF. The CDR3 DNA reads as TGTGCCAGCAGTTTGGACCCCGGACAGGGGGTAGATACGCAGTATTTT.

This chain links TRBV2 with TRBJ2-5; D is unclear. With the DNA end fitting TRBJ2-7 better, the J assignment may be wrong. The CDR3 runs to 10 residues. CDR1 is SNHLY and CDR2 is FYNNEI in the germline V gene. The CDR3 protein is CASSGDEQYF. The CDR3 DNA follows: TGTGCCAGCAGTGGTGACGAGCAGTACTTC.

This clone showed up just once. The genes are TRBV6-6 and TRBJ1-1; no reliable D call. Trimming took 2 bases from V and 0 from J, leaving 4 bases between them. This CDR3 spans 13 amino acids. CDR1 MNHNY and CDR2 SVGAGI come from the germline V gene (reference sequence). In DNA form, the CDR3 reads TGTGCCAGCAGTTACAATATGAACACTGAAGCTTTCTTT. Protein: CASSYNMNTEAFF.

This chain uses TRBV14 with TRBJ1-1; unclear D gene. Per germline, CDR1 SGHDN and CDR2 FVKESK. The length of the CDR3 is 14 residues. V gave up 0 bases and J gave up 6 bases, with 11 bases separating them. CDR3 sequence (DNA): TGTGCCAGCAGCCAAGAGGAGAAGACCGCTGAAGCTTTCTTT. Encoded protein: CASSQEEKTAEAFF.

The chain uses TRBV6-1 and TRBJ2-7; 7 bases map to TRBD1. CDR1 and CDR2 from the germline V gene are MNHNS and SASEGT. The length of the CDR3 is 15 residues. J gave up 3 bases and V 1 base, and 6 bases lay outside the gene matches. The CDR3 DNA is TGTGCCAGCAGTGAAGATGGACAGGATTACTACGAGCAGTACTTC. This gives the protein CASSEDGQDYYEQYF.

The chain couples TRBV29-1 to TRBJ2-6, with 8 bases that match TRBD2. The ends lost 5 bases at V and 4 bases at J; junction bases unmatched: 7. The germline V gene has CDR1 SQVTM and CDR2 ANQGSEA. This CDR3 contains 15 residues. CDR3 DNA sequence: TGCAGCGTTTCGGGGGGGCGTCTCGGGGCCAACGTCCTGACTTTC. Its protein product is CSVSGGRLGANVLTF.

CDR3 amino acids: CASRSTDTQYF. The CDR3 DNA is TGTGCCAGCAGGTCTACAGATACGCAGTATTTT. This chain joins TRBV5-4 and TRBJ2-3, with D unresolved. The germline gives CDR1 SGHNT, CDR2 YYREEE (reference sequence). Trimming removed 5 bases from V and 3 bases from J, with 4 bases in between. The CDR3 covers 11 residues.

This clone was seen more than once but under ten times. The V and J genes are TRBV11-3 and TRBJ2-7; D may be TRBD2 (5 bases). This CDR3 contains 12 residues. Germline V gives CDR1 SGHNT, CDR2 YENEEA. Trimming removed 5 bases at V and 7 bases at J, with 12 bases between. DNA for the CDR3: TGTGCCAGCAGCCTGGGTGAGGGTGAGCAGTACTTC. It translates to CASSLGEGEQYF.

The chain combines TRBV5-4 with TRBJ2-7, with 10 bases lining up with TRBD1. This CDR3 has 15 residues. Germline CDR1 is SGHNT and CDR2 is YYREEE (reference sequence). V was pared by 2 bases and J by 1 base, with 3 bases of the junction left unmatched. The chain's CDR3 is CASSLRTGGSYEQYF. The CDR3 nucleotides are TGTGCCAGCAGCTTACGGACAGGGGGTTCCTACGAGCAGTACTTC.

For this clone: The same CDR3 can be traced to other DNA sequences in this sample. The chain links TRBV7-9 to TRBJ2-1; D is ambiguous. The CDR3 runs 13 residues. The V gene lost 3 bases and the J gene lost 0 bases, with 3 bases spanning the gap. Germline CDR1 and CDR2: SEHNR and FQNEAQ (reference sequence). CDR3 region: CASSFTSYNEQFF. CDR3 DNA sequence: TGTGCCAGCAGCTTTACCTCCTACAATGAGCAGTTCTTC.

On this clone: This specimen includes other DNA sequences encoding the same CDR3. The rearrangement uses TRBV4-1 and TRBJ1-1, with D uncertain. The CDR3 length is 13 residues. Germline lookup yields CDR1 MGHRA and CDR2 YSYEKL. Trimming removed 2 bases at V and 2 bases at J, with 6 bases between. In DNA form, the CDR3 reads TGCGCCAGCAGCCAACGAGGAAACACTGAAGCTTTCTTT. Translated, it gives CASSQRGNTEAFF.

V is TRBV7-9 and J is TRBJ2-7; D is possibly TRBD1 or TRBD2 (5 bases each). Trimming removed 10 bases at V and 2 bases at J, with 15 bases between. This CDR3 is 13 amino acids long. Looked up from germline, CDR1 is SEHNR and CDR2 is FQNEAQ (reference sequence). Here the CDR3 DNA reads TGTGCCATAACGACGGGGCCCACCTACGAGCAGTACTTC. It is translated as CAITTGPTYEQYF.

The chain couples TRBV7-9 to TRBJ2-5; D might be TRBD1 (5 bases). Germline V gene sequence: CDR1 SEHNR, CDR2 FQNEAQ (reference sequence). V was clipped by 5 bases and J by 0 bases, with 25 bases between them. The CDR3 extends over 19 amino acids. The CDR3: CASSDWLVATARYQETQYF. DNA of the CDR3: TGTGCCAGCAGCGATTGGTTGGTGGCGACAGCAAGGTACCAAGAGACCCAGTACTTC. The variable domain in full, completed from reference TRBV7-9 and TRBJ2-5, reads DTGVSQNPRHKITKRGQNVTFRCDPISEHNRLYWYRQTLGQGPEFLTYFQNEAQLEKSRLLSDRFSAERPKGSFSTLEIQRTEQGDSAMYLCASSDWLVATARYQETQYFGPGTRLLVL.

The chain carries TRBV7-2 and TRBJ2-3; D unclear. The germline V gene has CDR1 SGHTA and CDR2 FQGNSA. V shed 5 bases and J shed 5 bases, with 20 bases lying between them. The CDR3 is made up of 16 amino acids. The CDR3 coding sequence is TGTGCCAGCAGCCCAGGATTGCGTGGGGTGGAAGATACGCAGTATTTT. Its translation: CASSPGLRGVEDTQYF. The full variable domain, rest sourced from reference TRBV7-2 and TRBJ2-3, is GAGVSQSPSNKVTEKGKDVELRCDPISGHTALYWYRQSLGQGLEFLIYFQGNSAPDKSGLPSDRFSAERTGGSVSTLTIQRTQQEDSAVYLCASSPGLRGVEDTQYFGPGTRLTVL.

The genes are TRBV27 and TRBJ1-5, with D maybe TRBD1 (5 bases). CDR1 MNHEY and CDR2 SMNVEV come from the germline V gene (reference sequence). The V gene lost 3 bases and the J gene lost 9 bases, with 15 bases spanning the gap. The CDR3 length is 14 residues. CDR3 in DNA: TGTGCCAGCAGTTTGTGGGGCGCTGCCCTGCCCCAGCATTTT. It specifies CASSLWGAALPQHF.

This chain joins TRBV28 and TRBJ2-7; no firm D call. Germline V CDR1 and CDR2: MDHEN, SYDVKM. The germline V and J ends were trimmed by 1 base and 6 bases, with 10 bases remaining between them. CDR3 length equals 13 residues. The chain's CDR3 is CASSLSLGSEQYF. DNA for the CDR3: TGTGCCAGCAGTTTATCTCTAGGGTCCGAGCAGTACTTC.

The rearrangement joins TRBV15 to TRBJ2-1, with 15 nucleotides matching TRBD2. This CDR3 contains 21 residues. CDR1 is LNHNV and CDR2 is YYDKDF in the germline V gene (reference sequence). V gave up 5 bases and J gave up 4 bases; unmatched junction bases: 18. The chain's CDR3 is CATSGAPGLAGGLLNYNEQFF. Written as DNA, the CDR3 is TGTGCCACCAGCGGTGCTCCGGGACTAGCGGGAGGTCTACTCAATTACAATGAGCAGTTCTTC.

V gene TRBV7-3 combines with J gene TRBJ2-3, with D tentatively TRBD2 (5 bases). V lost 0 bases, J lost 4 bases, and 17 bases lay in between. Germline V gives CDR1 SGHTA, CDR2 FQGTGA. CDR3 length: 17 residues. CDR3 region: CASSLTSGIHSADTQYF. CDR3 nucleotide sequence: TGTGCCAGCAGCTTAACGTCGGGGATACACTCCGCAGATACGCAGTATTTT.

The chain links TRBV5-4 to TRBJ2-1, with 10 bases aligning to TRBD2. CDR3 length: 15 amino acids. From germline, CDR1 is SGHNT and CDR2 YYREEE (reference sequence). The trim removed 3 bases at V and 2 bases at J, leaving 2 bases unmatched. Here the CDR3 reads CASSSLAGTYNEQFF. The CDR3 DNA is TGTGCCAGCAGCTCACTAGCGGGAACCTACAATGAGCAGTTCTTC.

The chain is built from TRBV11-2 and TRBJ2-7; tentatively, D is TRBD2 (5 bases). Germline-derived CDR1 and CDR2 are SGHAT and FQNNGV. This CDR3 is built from 16 residues. Trimming pared 1 base from V and 4 bases from J, leaving 17 bases between. CDR3 coding DNA: TGTGCCAGCAGCTTAGGACCCACCACCCCGGGGTACGAGCAGTACTTC. It yields the protein CASSLGPTTPGYEQYF.

The J gene is TRBJ1-5, the V gene TRBV6-6; 7 bases match TRBD1. Trimming took 2 bases from V and 3 from J; bases not matched to a gene: 4. CDR3 length: 15 residues. Germline assignment: CDR1 MNHNY and CDR2 SVGAGI (reference sequence). The DNA for the CDR3 is TGTGCCAGCAGTTACCCAGGGACAGTCAATCAGCCCCAGCATTTT. Its protein product is CASSYPGTVNQPQHF.

The V and J genes are TRBV19 and TRBJ1-2; 9 bases match TRBD1. The V gene's germline CDR1 is LNHDA and CDR2 SQIVND (reference sequence). The trim removed 2 bases at V and 4 bases at J, leaving 8 bases unmatched. The CDR3 consists of 16 residues. For the CDR3, the DNA is TGTGCCAGTAGTATACCGAGGACAGGGGTTGTCTATGGCTACACCTTC. Translated: CASSIPRTGVVYGYTF. Filled out from reference TRBV19 and TRBJ1-2, the complete variable domain reads DGGITQSPKYLFRKEGQNVTLSCEQNLNHDAMYWYRQDPGQGLRLIYYSQIVNDFQKGDIAEGYSVSREKKESFPLTVTSAQKNPTAFYLCASSIPRTGVVYGYTFGSGTRLTVV.

The chain is built from TRBV29-1 and TRBJ1-1, with D unresolved. Germline V gene sequence: CDR1 SQVTM, CDR2 ANQGSEA. Trimming removed 5 bases from V and 8 bases from J, with 15 bases in between. The CDR3 has 12 amino acids. The DNA for the CDR3 is TGCAGCGTTTGGACGCCTAACCTAGAAGCTTTCTTT. As protein: CSVWTPNLEAFF.

This chain joins TRBV6-5 and TRBJ1-5; D is perhaps TRBD1 (5 bases). The V gene's germline CDR1 is MNHEY and CDR2 SVGAGI. The germline V and J ends were trimmed by 0 bases and 11 bases, with 14 bases remaining between them. This CDR3 contains 14 residues. The CDR3 bases are TGTGCCAGCAGTTACTCGATGCTTCGGGGGGCCCAGCATTTT. It encodes CASSYSMLRGAQHF.